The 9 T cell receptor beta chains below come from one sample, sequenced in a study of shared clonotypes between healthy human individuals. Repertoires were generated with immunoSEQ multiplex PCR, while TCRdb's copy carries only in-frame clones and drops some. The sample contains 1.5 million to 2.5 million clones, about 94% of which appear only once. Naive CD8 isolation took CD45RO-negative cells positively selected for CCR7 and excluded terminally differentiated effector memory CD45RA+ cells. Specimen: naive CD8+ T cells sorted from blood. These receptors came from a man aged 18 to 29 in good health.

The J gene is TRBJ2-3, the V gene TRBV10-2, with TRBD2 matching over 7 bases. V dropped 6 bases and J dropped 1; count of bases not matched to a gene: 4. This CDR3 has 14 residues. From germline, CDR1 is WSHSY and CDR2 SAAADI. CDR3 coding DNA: TGCGCCAGCAGCAGCGGGATTGGCACAGATACGCAGTATTTT. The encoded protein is CASSSGIGTDTQYF.

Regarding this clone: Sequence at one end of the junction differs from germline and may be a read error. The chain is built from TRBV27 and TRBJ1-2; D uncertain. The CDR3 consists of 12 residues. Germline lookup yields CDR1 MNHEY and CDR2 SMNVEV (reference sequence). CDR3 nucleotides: TGTGCCAGCGGTTTCCAAGGGCTGGGCTACACCTTC. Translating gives CASGFQGLGYTF.

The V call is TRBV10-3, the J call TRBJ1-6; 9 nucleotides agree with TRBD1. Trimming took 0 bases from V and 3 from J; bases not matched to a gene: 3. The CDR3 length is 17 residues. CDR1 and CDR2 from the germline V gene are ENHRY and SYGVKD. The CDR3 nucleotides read TGTGCCATCAGTGAGTCCCGGGACAGGGACTATAATTCACCCCTCCACTTT. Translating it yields CAISESRDRDYNSPLHF.

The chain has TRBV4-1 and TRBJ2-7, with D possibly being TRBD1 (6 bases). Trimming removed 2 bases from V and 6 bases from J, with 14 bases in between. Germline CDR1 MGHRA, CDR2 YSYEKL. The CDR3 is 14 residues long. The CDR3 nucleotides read TGCGCCAGCAGCCAAAGACAGGATCGGGGCGAGCAGTACTTC. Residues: CASSQRQDRGEQYF.

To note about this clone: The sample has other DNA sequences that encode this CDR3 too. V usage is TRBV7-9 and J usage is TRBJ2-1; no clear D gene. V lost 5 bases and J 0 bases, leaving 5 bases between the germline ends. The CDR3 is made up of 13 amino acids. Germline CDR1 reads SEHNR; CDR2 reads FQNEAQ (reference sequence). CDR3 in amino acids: CASSLTSYNEQFF. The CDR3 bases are TGTGCCAGCAGCCTCACCTCCTACAATGAGCAGTTCTTC.

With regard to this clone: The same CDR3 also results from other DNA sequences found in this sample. The chain's CDR3 is CASSFDSYEQYF. In DNA form, the CDR3 reads TGCGCCAGCAGTTTTGACAGCTACGAGCAGTACTTC. V and J are TRBV5-1 and TRBJ2-7; weak D call: TRBD1 (5 bases). The CDR3 has 12 residues. V lost 5 bases and J 3 bases, leaving 9 bases between the germline ends. The germline gives CDR1 SGHRS, CDR2 YFSETQ.

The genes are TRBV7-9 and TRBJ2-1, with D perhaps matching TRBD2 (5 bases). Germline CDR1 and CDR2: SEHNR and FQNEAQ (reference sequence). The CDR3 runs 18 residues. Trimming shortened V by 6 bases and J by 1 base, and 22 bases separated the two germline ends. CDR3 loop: CASRHSVAITVSYNEQFF. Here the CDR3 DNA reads TGTGCCAGCAGGCACTCAGTAGCGATCACGGTATCCTACAATGAGCAGTTCTTC.

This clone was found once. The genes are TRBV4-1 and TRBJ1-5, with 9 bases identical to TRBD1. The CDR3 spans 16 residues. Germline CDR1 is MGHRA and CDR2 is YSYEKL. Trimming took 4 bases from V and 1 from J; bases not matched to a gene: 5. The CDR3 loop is CASSPYDRGSNQPQHF. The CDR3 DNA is TGCGCCAGCAGCCCTTATGACAGGGGGAGCAATCAGCCCCAGCATTTT.

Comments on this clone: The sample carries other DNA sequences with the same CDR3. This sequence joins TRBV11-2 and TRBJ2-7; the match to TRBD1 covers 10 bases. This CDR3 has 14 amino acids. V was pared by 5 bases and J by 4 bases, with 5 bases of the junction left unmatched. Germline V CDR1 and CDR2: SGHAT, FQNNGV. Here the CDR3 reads CASSQGQGPYEQYF. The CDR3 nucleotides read TGTGCCAGCAGCCAGGGACAGGGGCCGTACGAGCAGTACTTC.